Below are 3 T cell receptor beta chains sequenced from a single sample in a study of blood T cells in healthy people across ages. A second roughly 6 to 11 cycle PCR used barcoded and J-beta primers. TCRdb itself ran the 5' RACE reads through MiXCR, one entry per CDR3 protein. The sample has approximately 800,000 distinct CDR3 sequences, approximately 24% seen once; the top ten hold about 3%. These same records also appear under a second study, on T cells of mothers and their children.

The specimen sequenced was blood. All receptors come from a boy aged 10-17 years in good health.

V gene TRBV7-9 combines with J gene TRBJ2-1; maybe TRBD1 (6 bases). Trimming took 4 bases from V and 2 from J, leaving 15 bases between them. This CDR3 is built from 16 residues. CDR1 is SEHNR and CDR2 is FQNEAQ in the germline V gene (reference sequence). In nucleotides, the CDR3 is TGTGCCAGCAGCTCGATTCTGGGGGCAGCCTACAATGAGCAGTTCTTC. It is translated as CASSSILGAAYNEQFF.

This clonotype came up a few times. The chain uses TRBV5-4 and TRBJ1-2; a possible D gene is TRBD1 (5 bases). V lost 0 bases and J lost 4, with 22 bases in between. The CDR3 is 18 amino acids. CDR1 and CDR2 (germline): SGHNT, YYREEE (reference sequence). The CDR3 loop reads CASSLESGPLKQGYGYTF. The CDR3 DNA reads as TGTGCCAGCAGCTTGGAATCCGGGCCCCTCAAGCAGGGCTATGGCTACACCTTC.

In this sample, this clonotype turned up a few times. The rearrangement uses TRBV12-3 or TRBV12-4 and TRBJ1-1; D is perhaps TRBD1 (5 bases). V lost 6 bases, J lost 4 bases, and 12 bases lay in between. This CDR3 spans 13 amino acids. In DNA, the CDR3 is TGTGCCAGCAGCATTCAGGGAGCCACTGAAGCTTTCTTT. The encoded protein is CASSIQGATEAFF.